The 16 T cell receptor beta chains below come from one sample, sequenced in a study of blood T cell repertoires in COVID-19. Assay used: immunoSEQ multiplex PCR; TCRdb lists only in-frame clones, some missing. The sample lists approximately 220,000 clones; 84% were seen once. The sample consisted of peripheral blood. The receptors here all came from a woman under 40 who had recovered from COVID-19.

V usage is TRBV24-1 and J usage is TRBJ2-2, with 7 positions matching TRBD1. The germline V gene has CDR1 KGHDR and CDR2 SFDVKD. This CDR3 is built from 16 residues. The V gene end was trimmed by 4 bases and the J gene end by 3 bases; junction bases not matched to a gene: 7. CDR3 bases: TGTGCCACCAGTGACCCAGGGGGAGCCTACACCGGGGAGCTGTTTTTT. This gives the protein CATSDPGGAYTGELFF.

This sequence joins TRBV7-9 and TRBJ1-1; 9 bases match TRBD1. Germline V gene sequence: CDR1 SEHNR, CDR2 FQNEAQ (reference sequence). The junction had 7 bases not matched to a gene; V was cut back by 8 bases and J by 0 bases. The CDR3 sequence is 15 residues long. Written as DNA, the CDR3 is TGTGCCAGCTCTCTAACAGGGGGCTTGAACACTGAAGCTTTCTTT. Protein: CASSLTGGLNTEAFF.

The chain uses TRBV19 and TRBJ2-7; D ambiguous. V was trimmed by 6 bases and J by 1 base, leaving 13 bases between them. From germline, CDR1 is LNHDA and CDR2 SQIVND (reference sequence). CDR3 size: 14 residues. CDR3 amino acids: CASRRHPGSYEQYF. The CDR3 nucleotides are TGTGCCAGTAGGAGACACCCCGGTTCCTACGAGCAGTACTTC.

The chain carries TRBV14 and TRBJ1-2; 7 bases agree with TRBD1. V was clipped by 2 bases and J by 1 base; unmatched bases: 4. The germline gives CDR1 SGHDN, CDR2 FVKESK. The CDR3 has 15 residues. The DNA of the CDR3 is TGTGCCAGCAGCCAATACAGGGGTTTTAACTATGGCTACACCTTC. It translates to CASSQYRGFNYGYTF.

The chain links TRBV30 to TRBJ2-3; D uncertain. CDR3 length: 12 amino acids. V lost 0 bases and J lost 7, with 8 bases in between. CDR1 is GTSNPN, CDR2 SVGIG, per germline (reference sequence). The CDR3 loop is CAWSVLANTQYF. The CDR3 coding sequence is TGTGCCTGGAGTGTACTCGCGAATACGCAGTATTTT.

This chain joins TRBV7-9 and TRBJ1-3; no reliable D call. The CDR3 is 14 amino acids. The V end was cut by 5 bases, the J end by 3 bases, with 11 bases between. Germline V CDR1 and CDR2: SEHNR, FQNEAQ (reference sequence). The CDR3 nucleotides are TGTGCCAGCAGCCTCGCCGGAGATGGAAACACCATATATTTT. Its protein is CASSLAGDGNTIYF.

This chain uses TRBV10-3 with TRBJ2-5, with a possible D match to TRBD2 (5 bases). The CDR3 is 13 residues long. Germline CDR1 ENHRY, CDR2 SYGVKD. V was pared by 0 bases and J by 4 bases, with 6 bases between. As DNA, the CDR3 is TGTGCCATCAGTGAGTCGGCGGGAGAGACCCAGTACTTC. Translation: CAISESAGETQYF.

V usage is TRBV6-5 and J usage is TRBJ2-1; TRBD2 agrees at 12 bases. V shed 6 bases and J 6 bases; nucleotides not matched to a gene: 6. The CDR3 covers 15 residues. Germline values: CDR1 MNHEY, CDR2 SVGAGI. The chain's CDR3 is CASSDLAGGGNEQFF. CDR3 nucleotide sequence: TGTGCCAGCAGCGATCTAGCGGGAGGGGGCAATGAGCAGTTCTTC.

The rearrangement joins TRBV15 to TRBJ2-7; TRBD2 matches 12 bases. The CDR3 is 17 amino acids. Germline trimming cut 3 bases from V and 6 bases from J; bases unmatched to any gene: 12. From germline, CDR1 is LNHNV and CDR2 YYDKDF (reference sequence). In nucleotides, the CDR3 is TGTGCCACCAGCAGGGGCCCCCTGACTAGCGGGAGAGTCGAGCAGTACTTC. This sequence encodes CATSRGPLTSGRVEQYF.

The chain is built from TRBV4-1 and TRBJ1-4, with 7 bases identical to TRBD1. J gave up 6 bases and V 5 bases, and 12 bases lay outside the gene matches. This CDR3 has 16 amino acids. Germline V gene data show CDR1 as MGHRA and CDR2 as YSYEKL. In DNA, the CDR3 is TGCGCCAGCAGCTGGTACAGGGGAGTGTCGGATGAAAAACTGTTTTTT. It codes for CASSWYRGVSDEKLFF.

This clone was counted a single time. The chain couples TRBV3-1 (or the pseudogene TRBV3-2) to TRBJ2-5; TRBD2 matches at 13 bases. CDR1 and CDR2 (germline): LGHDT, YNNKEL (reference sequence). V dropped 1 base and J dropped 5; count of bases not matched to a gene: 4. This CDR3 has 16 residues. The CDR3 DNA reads TGTGCCAGCAGCCAAGGGACTAGCGGGAGCGGGGAGACCCAGTACTTC. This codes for CASSQGTSGSGETQYF.

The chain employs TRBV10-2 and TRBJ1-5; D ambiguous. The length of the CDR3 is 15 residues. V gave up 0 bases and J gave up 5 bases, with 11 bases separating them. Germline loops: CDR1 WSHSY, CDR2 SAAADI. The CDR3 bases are TGCGCCAGCAGTGAGTCCCGGCAGGAATATCAGCCCCAGCATTTT. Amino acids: CASSESRQEYQPQHF.

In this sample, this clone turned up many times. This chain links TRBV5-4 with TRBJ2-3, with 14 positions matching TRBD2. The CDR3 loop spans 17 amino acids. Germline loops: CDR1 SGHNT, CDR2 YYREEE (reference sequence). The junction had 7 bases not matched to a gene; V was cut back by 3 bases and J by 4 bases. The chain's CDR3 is CASSYPGTSGGPDTQYF. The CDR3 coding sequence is TGTGCCAGCAGCTATCCAGGGACTAGCGGGGGTCCAGATACGCAGTATTTT.

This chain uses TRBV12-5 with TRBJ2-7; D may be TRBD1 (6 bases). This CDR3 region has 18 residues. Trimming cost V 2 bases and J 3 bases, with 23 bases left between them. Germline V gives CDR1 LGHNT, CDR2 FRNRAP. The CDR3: CASGLSSGLTGYHYEQYF. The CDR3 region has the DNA TGTGCTAGTGGTTTGTCGTCAGGTTTAACAGGGTATCACTACGAGCAGTACTTC. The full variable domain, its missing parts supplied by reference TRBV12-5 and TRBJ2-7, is DARVTQTPRHKVTEMGQEVTMRCQPILGHNTVFWYRQTMMQGLELLAYFRNRAPLDDSGMPKDRFSAEMPDATLATLKIQPSEPRDSAVYFCASGLSSGLTGYHYEQYFGPGTRLTVT.

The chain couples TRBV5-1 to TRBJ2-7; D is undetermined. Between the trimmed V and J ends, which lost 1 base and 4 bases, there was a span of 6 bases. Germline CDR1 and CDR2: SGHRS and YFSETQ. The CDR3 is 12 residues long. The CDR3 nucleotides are TGCGCCAGCAGCTTGCTAGTATACGAGCAGTACTTC. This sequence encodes CASSLLVYEQYF.

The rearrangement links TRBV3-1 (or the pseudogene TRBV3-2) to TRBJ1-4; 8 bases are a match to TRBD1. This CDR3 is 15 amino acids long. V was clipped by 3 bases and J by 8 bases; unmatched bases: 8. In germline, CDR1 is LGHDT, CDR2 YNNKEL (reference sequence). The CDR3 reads CASSHRGRGHEKLFF. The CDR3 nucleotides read TGTGCCAGCAGCCACAGGGGGCGAGGGCACGAAAAACTGTTTTTT.